The entry below gives a single TCR beta chain sequence along with its context. The CDR3 runs to 16 residues. From germline, CDR1 is LGHNA and CDR2 YNFKEQ. J lost 5 bases, V lost 5 bases, and 8 bases had no gene match. This sample is drawn from a study of identical twins. From the 5' RACE reads, TCRdb called clonotypes with MiXCR, one entry per CDR3 protein. The sample lists some 730,000 distinct CDR3 sequences, roughly 18% occurring once. The same sample was also used in a study of T cells expressing NK-cell markers.

The sample taken for sequencing was PBMCs. The V and J genes are TRBV4-2 and TRBJ2-1; 11 bases fit TRBD2. This sequence originates from a young woman in good health. The DNA of the CDR3 is TGTGCCAGCAGCACAGAACTAGCGGGGGACCACAATGAGCAGTTCTTC. The encoded protein is CASSTELAGDHNEQFF.